Listed below are T cell receptor beta chains from one sample, sequenced in a study of blood T cell repertoires in COVID-19. Assay: immunoSEQ multiplex PCR; the TCRdb copy retains only in-frame clones and omits some. The sample contains fewer than 130,000 clones, 75% to 90% of which appear only once. The sample consisted of peripheral blood. Every receptor here comes from an elderly woman with acute or convalescent COVID-19. The CDR3 runs from the conserved cysteine through the conserved F or W. Fields, in order: J gene, V gene, clone size, D gene, CDR3 length, CDR3 protein, CDR3 DNA. The D gene is left open where the match is weak. Rows give clone size only sometimes, using once, few, many, or a class for an expanded clone.

>TRBJ1-2|TRBV27|NA|TRBD1|14
CASSPGQGNSGYTF
TGTGCCAGCAGTCCGGGACAGGGGAATAGTGGCTACACCTTC
>TRBJ2-7|TRBV11-2|once|TRBD2|18
CASSPLARLAGPYYEQYF
TGTGCCAGCAGCCCCCTGGCACGACTAGCGGGGCCATACTACGAGCAGTACTTC
>TRBJ2-5|TRBV5-4|NA|TRBD1|15
CASSSRDSNQETQYF
TGTGCCAGCAGCTCCCGGGACAGTAATCAAGAGACCCAGTACTTC
>TRBJ2-7|TRBV7-2|NA|TRBD2|17
CASSLVVGRTSGYEQYF
TGTGCCAGCAGCTTAGTGGTGGGACGGACTAGTGGCTACGAGCAGTACTTC
>TRBJ2-1|TRBV29-1|NA|NA|13
CSVIQGVYNEQFF
TGCAGCGTAATACAGGGTGTCTACAATGAGCAGTTCTTC
>TRBJ2-1|TRBV24-1|NA|TRBD1|16
CATSDLGTGVHNEQFF
TGTGCCACCAGTGATTTGGGGACAGGGGTCCACAATGAGCAGTTCTTC
>TRBJ2-7|TRBV5-1|NA|TRBD2|15
CASSLGGGGSYEQYF
TGCGCCAGCAGCTTGGGTGGCGGGGGGAGTTACGAGCAGTACTTC
>TRBJ2-7|TRBV29-1|NA|TRBD2|15
CSVRGSGGFSYEQYF
TGCAGCGTTCGAGGTAGCGGGGGTTTTTCCTACGAGCAGTACTTC
>TRBJ2-3|TRBV14|NA|NA|16
CASSQDLAVSTDTQYF
TGTGCCAGCAGCCAAGATTTGGCAGTTAGCACAGATACGCAGTATTTT
>TRBJ2-5|TRBV7-6|NA|NA|14
CASGYRILAETQYF
TGTGCCAGCGGATACAGGATTCTGGCAGAGACCCAGTACTTC
>TRBJ2-1|TRBV11-3|NA|TRBD1|14
CASSDRGTGAWQFF
TGTGCCAGCAGCGACCGGGGGACAGGGGCCTGGCAGTTCTTC
>TRBJ1-1|TRBV7-9|NA|NA|12
CASSLAFGEAFF
TGTGCCAGCAGCTTAGCTTTCGGTGAAGCTTTCTTT
>TRBJ1-4|TRBV7-9|NA|NA|14
CASTLRGANEKLFF
TGTGCCAGCACCCTTCGGGGGGCTAATGAAAAACTGTTTTTT
>TRBJ2-6|TRBV7-8|NA|NA|17
CASSRAAGSSGANVLTF
TGTGCCAGCAGCCGAGCGGCGGGGAGCTCTGGGGCCAACGTCCTGACTTTC
>TRBJ1-2|TRBV10-2|NA|NA|13
CASSDRGYYGYTF
TGCGCCAGCAGTGACCGGGGTTATTATGGCTACACCTTC
>TRBJ1-5|TRBV6-2/TRBV6-3|few|TRBD1|18
CASSYQNSRGLSNQPQHF
TGTGCCAGCAGTTACCAAAATTCCAGGGGGTTAAGCAATCAGCCCCAGCATTTT
>TRBJ2-2|TRBV5-1|NA|NA|15
CASSLGGANTGELFF
TGCGCCAGCAGCTTGGGCGGTGCGAACACCGGGGAGCTGTTTTTT
>TRBJ1-2|TRBV7-2|NA|NA|14
CASSLDQGNYGYTF
TGTGCCAGCAGCTTAGATCAGGGGAACTATGGCTACACCTTC
>TRBJ1-1|TRBV13|NA|NA|16
CASSPAGGSLLTEAFF
TGTGCCAGCAGCCCAGCGGGAGGGTCCCTCCTCACTGAAGCTTTCTTT
>TRBJ2-7|TRBV19|NA|TRBD1|14
CASSMTGGSYEQYF
TGTGCCAGTAGTATGACAGGGGGCTCCTACGAGCAGTACTTC
>TRBJ2-1|TRBV2|NA|TRBD1|15
CASSKGQFQGDEQFF
TGTGCCAGCAGCAAGGGACAGTTCCAAGGGGATGAGCAGTTCTTC
>TRBJ2-1|TRBV19|NA|NA|13
CASSIGQPYEQFF
TGTGCCAGTAGTATAGGACAGCCGTATGAGCAGTTCTTC
>TRBJ2-7|TRBV2|NA|TRBD2|15
CASTRLAGVTYEQYF
TGTGCCAGCACCAGGCTAGCGGGGGTAACCTACGAGCAGTACTTC
>TRBJ1-2|TRBV30|NA|TRBD1|12
CALAGTGFGYTF
TGTGCCCTTGCGGGGACAGGGTTTGGCTACACCTTC
>TRBJ2-7|TRBV18|NA|TRBD1|14
CASSPQGALAEQYF
TGTGCCAGCTCACCACAGGGGGCTCTGGCCGAGCAGTACTTC
>TRBJ2-7|TRBV28|NA|TRBD1|14
CASTRTGNTYEQYF
TGTGCCAGCACAAGGACAGGGAACACCTACGAGCAGTACTTC
>TRBJ2-2|TRBV29-1|NA|NA|11
CSARGTGELFF
TGCAGCGCAAGGGGCACCGGGGAGCTGTTTTTT
>TRBJ1-5|TRBV27|NA|TRBD1|18
CASRPTPTGTYSNQPQHF
TGTGCCAGCAGACCTACCCCGACAGGGACTTATAGCAATCAGCCCCAGCATTTT
>TRBJ1-4|TRBV5-5|few|NA|14
CASSPGRVNEKLFF
TGTGCCAGCAGCCCGGGTCGGGTTAATGAAAAACTGTTTTTT
>TRBJ1-4|TRBV30|NA|NA|14
CAWNHERVNEKLFF
TGTGCCTGGAACCACGAGAGGGTAAATGAAAAACTGTTTTTT
>TRBJ1-3|TRBV14|once|NA|14
CASSQGGTGNTIYF
TGTGCCAGCAGCCAAGGAGGAACTGGAAACACCATATATTTT
>TRBJ1-1|TRBV5-1|NA|NA|13
CASSPGMNTEAFF
TGCGCCAGCAGCCCGGGGATGAACACTGAAGCTTTCTTT
>TRBJ2-4|TRBV19|NA|TRBD1|13
CAVQGLAKNIQYF
TGTGCCGTACAGGGGCTAGCCAAAAACATTCAGTACTTC
>TRBJ2-5|TRBV2|NA|TRBD1|15
CASTSQAGGGKTQYF
TGTGCCAGCACGTCTCAGGCAGGGGGTGGGAAGACCCAGTACTTC
>TRBJ2-6|TRBV10-3|NA|NA|15
CATGQLFSGANVLTF
TGTGCCACCGGACAGCTATTCTCTGGGGCCAACGTCCTGACTTTC
>TRBJ2-7|TRBV4-1|NA|NA|12
CASSQDLYEQYF
TGCGCCAGCAGCCAAGATCTCTACGAGCAGTACTTC
>TRBJ2-3|TRBV27|NA|TRBD2|18
CASSLSSSGGPLLGTQYF
TGTGCCAGCAGTTTATCGAGTAGCGGGGGCCCCTTACTTGGTACGCAGTATTTT
>TRBJ1-1|TRBV30|NA|NA|14
CAWSVIGGPTEAFF
TGTGCCTGGAGTGTAATTGGGGGCCCCACTGAAGCTTTCTTT
>TRBJ1-2|TRBV19|once|TRBD1|15
CASSIEGQGVYGYTF
TGTGCCAGTAGTATCGAGGGACAGGGAGTCTATGGCTACACCTTC
>TRBJ1-4|TRBV18|NA|NA|16
CASSRKWGRENEKLFF
TGTGCCAGCTCACGTAAATGGGGCAGAGAAAATGAAAAACTGTTTTTT
>TRBJ1-5|TRBV30|NA|NA|14
CAWSVTGGNQPQHF
TGTGCCTGGAGTGTAACCGGGGGCAATCAGCCCCAGCATTTT
>TRBJ2-7|TRBV28|NA|NA|15
CASTSEGTPSYEQYF
TGTGCCAGCACCTCAGAAGGGACTCCTTCCTACGAGCAGTACTTC
>TRBJ1-2|TRBV9|NA|NA|15
CASSARNGPNYGYTF
TGTGCCAGCAGTGCCAGGAATGGCCCTAACTATGGCTACACCTTC
>TRBJ2-1|TRBV7-2|NA|TRBD2|13
CASGLAGYNEQFF
TGTGCCAGCGGACTAGCGGGATACAATGAGCAGTTCTTC
>TRBJ2-3|TRBV29-1|NA|TRBD2|15
CSVGKGLGNTDTQYF
TGCAGCGTTGGGAAAGGACTAGGAAACACAGATACGCAGTATTTT
>TRBJ1-1|TRBV5-1|NA|TRBD1|14
CASSLAGGIGEAFF
TGCGCCAGCAGCTTGGCAGGGGGCATCGGTGAAGCTTTCTTT
>TRBJ2-1|TRBV11-2|NA|TRBD2|16
CASNLAGGSSYNEQFF
TGTGCCAGCAACCTAGCGGGGGGCAGCTCCTACAATGAGCAGTTCTTC
>TRBJ2-5|TRBV7-7|NA|TRBD1|14
CASSLAHRGETQYF
TGTGCCAGCAGCTTAGCGCACAGGGGGGAGACCCAGTACTTC
>TRBJ1-5|TRBV19|NA|TRBD1|15
CASSARTGNNQPQHF
TGTGCCAGTAGTGCTAGGACAGGGAATAATCAGCCCCAGCATTTT
>TRBJ2-5|TRBV18|NA|NA|15
CASSHRYGYQETQYF
TGTGCCAGCTCCCACAGGTACGGGTACCAAGAGACCCAGTACTTC
>TRBJ1-2|TRBV6-5|NA|NA|14
CAGVEGFPNYGYTF
TGTGCAGGGGTTGAAGGGTTCCCTAACTATGGCTACACCTTC
>TRBJ1-3|TRBV28|NA|TRBD1|14
CASSQWTGQNTIYF
TGTGCCAGCAGTCAATGGACAGGACAAAACACCATATATTTT
>TRBJ1-1|TRBV19|NA|TRBD1|14
CASRMGQGDTEAFF
TGTGCCAGTAGAATGGGACAGGGGGACACTGAAGCTTTCTTT
>TRBJ2-7|TRBV27|NA|TRBD1|13
CASSSGGPYEQYF
TGTGCCAGCAGTTCAGGGGGCCCCTACGAGCAGTACTTC
>TRBJ2-3|TRBV4-3|NA|TRBD1|17
CASSQGTEFPITDTQYF
TGCGCCAGCAGCCAGGGGACAGAGTTCCCTATCACAGATACGCAGTATTTT